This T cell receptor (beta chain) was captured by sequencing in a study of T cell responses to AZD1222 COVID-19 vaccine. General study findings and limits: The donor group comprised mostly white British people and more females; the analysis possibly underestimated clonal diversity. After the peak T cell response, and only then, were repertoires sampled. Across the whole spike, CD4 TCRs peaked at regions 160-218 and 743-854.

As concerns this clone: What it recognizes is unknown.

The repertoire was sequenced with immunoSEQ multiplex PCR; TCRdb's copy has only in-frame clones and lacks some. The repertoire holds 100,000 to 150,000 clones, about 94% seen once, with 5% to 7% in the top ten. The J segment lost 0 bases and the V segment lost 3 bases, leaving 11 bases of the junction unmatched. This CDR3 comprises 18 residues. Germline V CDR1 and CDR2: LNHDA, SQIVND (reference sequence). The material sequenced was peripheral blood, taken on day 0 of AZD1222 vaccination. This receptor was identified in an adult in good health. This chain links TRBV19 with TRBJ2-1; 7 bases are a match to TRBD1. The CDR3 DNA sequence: TGTGCCAGTAGTATGCCGGGACAGTTACCCGCCTCCTACAATGAGCAGTTCTTC. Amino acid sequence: CASSMPGQLPASYNEQFF.